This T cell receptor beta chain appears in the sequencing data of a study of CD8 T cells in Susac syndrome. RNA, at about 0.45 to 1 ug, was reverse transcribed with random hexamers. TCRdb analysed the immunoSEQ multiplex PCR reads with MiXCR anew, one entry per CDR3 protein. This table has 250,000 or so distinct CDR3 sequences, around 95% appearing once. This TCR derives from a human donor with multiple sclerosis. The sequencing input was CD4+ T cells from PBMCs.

The CDR3 loop is CATSEPGTGSYNEQFF. The CDR3, as DNA: TGTGCCACCAGTGAACCCGGGACAGGCTCCTACAATGAGCAGTTCTTC. This rearrangement joins TRBV24-1 to TRBJ2-1; TRBD1 matches 8 bases. Germline CDR1 KGHDR, CDR2 SFDVKD. V trimming: 4 bases; J trimming: 0 bases; junction bases outside the gene matches: 4. The CDR3 is made up of 16 amino acids.